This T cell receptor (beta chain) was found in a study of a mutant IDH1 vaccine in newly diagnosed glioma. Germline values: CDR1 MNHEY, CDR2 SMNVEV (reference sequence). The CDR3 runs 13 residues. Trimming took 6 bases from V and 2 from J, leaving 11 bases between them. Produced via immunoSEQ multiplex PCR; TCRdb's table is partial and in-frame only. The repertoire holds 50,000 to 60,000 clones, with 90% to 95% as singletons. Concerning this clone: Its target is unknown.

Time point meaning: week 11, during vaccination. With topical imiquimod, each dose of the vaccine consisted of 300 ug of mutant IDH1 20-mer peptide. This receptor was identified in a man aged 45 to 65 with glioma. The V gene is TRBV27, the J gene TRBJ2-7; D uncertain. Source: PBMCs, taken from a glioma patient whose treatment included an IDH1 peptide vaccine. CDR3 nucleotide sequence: TGTGCCAGCAGATCACACCAAGCCTACGAGCAGTACTTC. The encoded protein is CASRSHQAYEQYF.